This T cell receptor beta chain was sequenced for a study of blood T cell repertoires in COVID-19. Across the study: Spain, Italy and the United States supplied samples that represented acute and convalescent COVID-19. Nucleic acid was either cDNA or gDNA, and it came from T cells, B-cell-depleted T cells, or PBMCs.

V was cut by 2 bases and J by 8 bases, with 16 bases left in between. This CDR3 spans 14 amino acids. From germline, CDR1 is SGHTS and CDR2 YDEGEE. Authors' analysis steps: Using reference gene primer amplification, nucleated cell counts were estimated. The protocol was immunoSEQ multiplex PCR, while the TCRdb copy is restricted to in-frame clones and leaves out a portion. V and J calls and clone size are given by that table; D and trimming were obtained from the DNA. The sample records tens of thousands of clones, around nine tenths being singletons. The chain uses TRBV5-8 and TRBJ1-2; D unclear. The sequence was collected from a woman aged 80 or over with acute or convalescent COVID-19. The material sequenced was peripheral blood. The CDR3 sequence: CASSFRSSVVGYTF. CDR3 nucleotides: TGTGCCAGCAGCTTCCGTAGCAGCGTAGTGGGCTACACCTTC.